This TCR beta chain is from a study of T-cell reconstitution after alpha-beta-depleted transplantation in children. This clonotype was counted ten times or more. Its antigen remains unknown. A TCRbeta library incorporating unique molecular identifiers was prepared. From the PCR reads, TCRdb called clonotypes with MiXCR, one entry per CDR3 protein. The sample carries 70,000 to 95,000 distinct CDR3 sequences, about a sixth recorded once. Study results and caveats: A year post-transplant, T-cell counts and diversity derived mostly from newly produced T cells. Some patients showed high day-60 TCRbeta diversity, which derived from surviving recipient T cells and thymic progenitors. After transplant, at about two months, alpha-beta T cells were reportedly derived from several hundred expanded graft clones.

The CDR3 length is 15 residues. Germline values: CDR1 SGHVS, CDR2 FQNEAQ. V dropped 3 bases and J dropped 9 bases, with 18 bases sitting between them. The chain uses TRBV7-8 and TRBJ2-1, with no clear D. The clonotype comes from a male patient between 2 and 10 years old who had a stem cell transplant for acute lymphoblastic leukemia, so the T cells may come from the graft donor. Material: PBMCs, mostly from graft donor cells, obtained 180 days after TCRalphabeta/CD19-depleted stem cell transplant. CDR3 DNA: TGTGCCAGCAGCTTCCCCGAGGTCTTGGTCAGTGAGCAGTTCTTC. As protein: CASSFPEVLVSEQFF.